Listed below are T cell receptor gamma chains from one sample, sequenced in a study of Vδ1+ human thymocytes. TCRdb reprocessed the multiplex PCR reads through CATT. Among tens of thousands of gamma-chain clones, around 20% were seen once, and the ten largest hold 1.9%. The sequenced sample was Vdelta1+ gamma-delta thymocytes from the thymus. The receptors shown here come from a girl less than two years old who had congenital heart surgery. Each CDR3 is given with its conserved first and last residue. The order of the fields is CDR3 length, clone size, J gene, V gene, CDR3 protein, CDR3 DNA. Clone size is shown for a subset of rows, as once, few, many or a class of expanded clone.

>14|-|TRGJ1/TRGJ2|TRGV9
CALWEAQEYYKKLF
TGTGCCTTGTGGGAGGCGCAAGAGTATTATAAGAAACTCTTT
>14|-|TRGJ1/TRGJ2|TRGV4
CATWDQKNYYKKLF
TGTGCCACCTGGGATCAAAAGAATTATTATAAGAAACTCTTT
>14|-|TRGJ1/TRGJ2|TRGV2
CATWDATLDYKKLF
TGTGCCACCTGGGATGCTACGCTCGATTATAAGAAACTCTTT
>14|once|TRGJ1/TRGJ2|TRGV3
CATWDGRRDYKKLF
TGTGCCACCTGGGACGGCCGAAGAGATTATAAGAAACTCTTT
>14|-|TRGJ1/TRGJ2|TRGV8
CATWDRRNRYKKLF
TGTGCCACCTGGGATAGACGTAATCGCTATAAGAAACTCTTT
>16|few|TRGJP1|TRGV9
CALWEAAATTGWFKIF
TGTGCCTTGTGGGAGGCTGCTGCTACCACTGGTTGGTTCAAGATATTT
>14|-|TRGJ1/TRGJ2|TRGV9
CALWEVHPRTHKLF
TGCGCCTTGTGGGAGGTGCATCCCCGCACGCACAAACTCTTT
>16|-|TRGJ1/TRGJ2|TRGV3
CATWDSKSGDYYKKLF
TGTGCCACCTGGGACAGCAAATCGGGAGATTATTATAAGAAACTCTTT
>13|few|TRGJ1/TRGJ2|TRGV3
CATWERFYYKKLF
TGTGCCACCTGGGAGAGGTTTTATTATAAGAAACTCTTT
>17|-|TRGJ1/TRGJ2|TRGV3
CATWDRQEFRTYYKKLF
TGTGCCACCTGGGACAGGCAGGAGTTTAGGACTTATTATAAGAAACTCTTT
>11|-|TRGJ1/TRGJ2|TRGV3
CATWDRHVKLF
TGTGCCACCTGGGACAGACACGTCAAACTCTTT
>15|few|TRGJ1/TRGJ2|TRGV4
CATWDSQRVGYKKLF
TGTGCCACCTGGGATTCACAACGAGTAGGTTATAAGAAACTCTTT
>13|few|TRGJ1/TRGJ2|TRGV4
CATWDQGYYKKLF
TGTGCCACCTGGGATCAGGGATATTATAAGAAACTCTTT
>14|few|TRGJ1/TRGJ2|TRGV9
CALWDGGRTGEKLF
TGTGCCTTGTGGGACGGGGGTAGGACAGGCGAGAAACTCTTT
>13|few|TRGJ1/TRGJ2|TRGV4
CATWDESYYKKLF
TGTGCCACCTGGGATGAATCGTATTATAAGAAACTCTTT
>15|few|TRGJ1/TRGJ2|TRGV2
CATWDGPGIYYKKLF
TGTGCCACCTGGGACGGGCCGGGGATTTATTATAAGAAACTCTTT
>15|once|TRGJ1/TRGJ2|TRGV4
CATWDGQRDYYKKLF
TGTGCCACCTGGGATGGGCAAAGGGATTATTATAAGAAACTCTTT